This TCR beta chain was retrieved from a study of T cell responses to AZD1222 COVID-19 vaccine. Study-wide results and caveats: The donor cohort was predominantly white British with a female majority, and clonal diversity may have been underestimated. Samples come after the peak T cell response, not at day 14.

Data came from immunoSEQ multiplex PCR; TCRdb stores just in-frame clones and leaves some out. Of about 160,000 clones listed, 94% are singletons. This clone appeared a few times. What it binds is not known. Specimen: peripheral blood, collected on day 0 of AZD1222 vaccination. The TCR was taken from an adult in good health.

The CDR3 nucleotides read TGTGCCAGCAGTAACGACAGATCCAATCAGCCCCAGCATTTT. Amino acid sequence: CASSNDRSNQPQHF. The chain has TRBV7-9 and TRBJ1-5; maybe TRBD1 (5 bases). V was cut by 6 bases and J by 3 bases, with 12 bases left in between. Germline V gene lookup returns CDR1 SEHNR and CDR2 FQNEAQ (reference sequence). The length of the CDR3 is 14 residues. Supplemented by reference TRBV7-9 and TRBJ1-5, the full variable domain reads DTGVSQNPRHKITKRGQNVTFRCDPISEHNRLYWYRQTLGQGPEFLTYFQNEAQLEKSRLLSDRFSAERPKGSFSTLEIQRTEQGDSAMYLCASSNDRSNQPQHFGDGTRLSIL.